This TCR beta chain was retrieved from a study of cytomegalovirus exposure and HLA in healthy donors. Study in general: Among roughly 190 million T cells, an earlier analysis found 95 million to 140 million unique TCR beta sequences.

This clone has more than one count but fewer than ten. Its antigen is not known. Whole-study results and caveats: In vitro assays verified that three CMV-associated chains recognized CMV antigens specifically. The productive fraction for most TCR beta V segments was about 87% or about 30% in an earlier analysis.

The PCR was carried out with 60 Vbeta primers and 13 Jbeta primers. Profiling relied on immunoSEQ multiplex PCR, and the TCRdb table lists in-frame clones only, not all of them. The sample lists about 160,000 clones, 65% to 85% occurring once. The sequence derives from a boy aged 2 to 9 in good health and CMV-seronegative. The sequencing sample was made of PBMCs.

CDR3 region: CAWSVRGPGYNEQFF. Written as DNA, the CDR3 is TGTGCCTGGAGTGTACGCGGCCCGGGCTACAATGAGCAGTTCTTC. V and J are TRBV30 and TRBJ2-1, with D uncertain. CDR3 length: 15 amino acids. Germline loops: CDR1 GTSNPN, CDR2 SVGIG (reference sequence). V was shortened by 0 bases and J by 3 bases, with 12 bases between the two germline ends.